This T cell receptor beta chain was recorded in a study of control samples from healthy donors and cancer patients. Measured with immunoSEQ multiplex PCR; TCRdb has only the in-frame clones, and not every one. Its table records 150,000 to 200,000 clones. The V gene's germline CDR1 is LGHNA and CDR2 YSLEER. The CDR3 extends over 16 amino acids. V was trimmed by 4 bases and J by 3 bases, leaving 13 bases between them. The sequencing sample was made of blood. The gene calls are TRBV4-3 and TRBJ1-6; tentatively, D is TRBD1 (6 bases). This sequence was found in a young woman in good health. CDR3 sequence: CASSPRDIHYNSPLHF. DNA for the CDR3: TGCGCCAGCAGCCCCCGGGACATCCACTATAATTCACCCCTCCACTTT.